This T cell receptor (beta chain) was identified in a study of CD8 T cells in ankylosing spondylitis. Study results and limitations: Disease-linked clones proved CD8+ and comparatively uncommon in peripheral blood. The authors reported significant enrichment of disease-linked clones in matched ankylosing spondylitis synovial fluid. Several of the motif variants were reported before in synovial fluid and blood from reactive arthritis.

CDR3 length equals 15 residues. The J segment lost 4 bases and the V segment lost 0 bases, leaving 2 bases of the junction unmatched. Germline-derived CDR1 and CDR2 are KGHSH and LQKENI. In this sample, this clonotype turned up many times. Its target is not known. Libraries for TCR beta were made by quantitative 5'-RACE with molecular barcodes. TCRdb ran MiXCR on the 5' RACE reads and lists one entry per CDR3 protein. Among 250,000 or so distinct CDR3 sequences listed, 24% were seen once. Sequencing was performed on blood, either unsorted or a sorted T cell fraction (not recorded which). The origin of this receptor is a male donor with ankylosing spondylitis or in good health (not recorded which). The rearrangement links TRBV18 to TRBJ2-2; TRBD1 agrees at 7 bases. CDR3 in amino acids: CASSPPTGTTGELFF. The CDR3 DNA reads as TGTGCCAGCTCACCACCGACAGGGACCACCGGGGAGCTGTTTTTT.